This T cell receptor beta chain was obtained from a study of cytomegalovirus exposure and HLA in healthy donors. About the study: Genotyping showed roughly 81% of some 400 donors falling in the Caucasian-associated ancestry cluster. Findings of the study overall: Cytomegalovirus association was listed for 164 TCR beta chains.

This clone was picked up a small number of times. Its antigen remains unidentified. Germline CDR1 is MNHEY and CDR2 is SMNVEV (reference sequence). This CDR3 comprises 14 residues. V was shortened by 5 bases and J by 2 bases, with 12 bases between the two germline ends. It was with 60 Vbeta and 13 Jbeta primers that the PCR ran. The data were produced by immunoSEQ multiplex PCR, yet TCRdb's version contains in-frame clones alone and is incomplete. The repertoire holds 100,000 to 150,000 clones, with around 75% as singletons. Sample: PBMCs. This TCR was recovered from a woman aged 50 to 65 in good health and CMV-seropositive. V and J are TRBV27 and TRBJ1-2; possibly TRBD1 for D (5 bases). The CDR3 nucleotides are TGTGCCAGCAGTGTACGACAGCGAAACTATGGCTACACCTTC. It codes for CASSVRQRNYGYTF.